The T cell receptor (beta chain) under discussion was sequenced for a study of blood T cell repertoires in COVID-19. Study information: Spain, Italy and the United States supplied samples that represented acute and convalescent COVID-19.

Germline V gene sequence: CDR1 GTSNPN, CDR2 SVGIG (reference sequence). Trimming took off 3 bases at V and 0 bases at J, with 4 bases between the two ends. This CDR3 spans 12 amino acids. Recruits, aged roughly 18 to 95 years, lived in 24 US areas. Measured with immunoSEQ multiplex PCR; TCRdb has only the in-frame clones, and not every one. The table includes 250,000 to 300,000 clones, roughly 80% detected once. This clone was seen a single time. The sample holds other DNA sequences that translate to the same CDR3. Sample: PBMCs or T cells enriched from blood (not recorded which). This clonotype was obtained from a middle-aged man who had recovered from COVID-19. This chain joins TRBV30 and TRBJ2-3; D gene uncertain. CDR3 sequence: CAWSHSTDTQYF. CDR3 DNA sequence: TGTGCCTGGAGCCATAGCACAGATACGCAGTATTTT.